Listed below are T cell receptor beta chains from one sample, sequenced in a study of control samples from healthy donors and cancer patients. Generated by immunoSEQ multiplex PCR, the TCRdb table keeps only in-frame clones and is missing some. The sample shows some 130,000 clones, more than 80% of them seen only once. The material sequenced was blood. Receptors were obtained from a young man in good health. Both conserved end residues are part of each CDR3. A D gene is named only where the DNA matches it firmly. Size is stated for part of the rows, as once, few or many counts, or as a class when the clone is expanded.

TGTGCCAGCAGTTTTCTTCAAACCAATTCACCCCTCCACTTT,CASSFLQTNSPLHF,.,TRBJ1-6,medium-sized,TRBV27
TGTGCCAGTAGTCCCGGACAGGGCAATCAGCCCCAGCATTTT,CASSPGQGNQPQHF,TRBD1,TRBJ1-5,.,TRBV19
TGTGCCAGCAGCCCACCCGGGGTTGGCGAGACCCAGTACTTC,CASSPPGVGETQYF,.,TRBJ2-5,.,TRBV7-2
TGTGCCAGTAGGGGACAGGGGGCTAACTCTGGAAACACCATATATTTT,CASRGQGANSGNTIYF,TRBD1,TRBJ1-3,.,TRBV19
TGCAGCGGGGAAACGGAGAATGAGCAGTTCTTC,CSGETENEQFF,.,TRBJ2-1,.,TRBV29-1
TGTGCCAGCAGCTCCCGACAGGGGAAGTCCTACGAGCAGTACTTC,CASSSRQGKSYEQYF,TRBD1,TRBJ2-7,.,TRBV5-8
TGTGCCACCAGCAGAGATATACTGGGCGGCGAGCAGTTCTTC,CATSRDILGGEQFF,.,TRBJ2-1,.,TRBV15
TGTGCCGAGTCCCCGGATACGCAGTATTTT,CAESPDTQYF,.,TRBJ2-3,.,TRBV7-8
TGTGCCACCAGTGGGCGGAGGGGGGAGACCCAGTACTTC,CATSGRRGETQYF,.,TRBJ2-5,.,TRBV24-1
TGTGCCAGCAGTGAACAGGCTTGGTTACAGCCCCAGCATTTT,CASSEQAWLQPQHF,.,TRBJ1-5,.,TRBV2
TGTGCCAGCAGTCCTCGGGGGGGGACAGGGATGAACTATGGCTACACCTTC,CASSPRGGTGMNYGYTF,TRBD1,TRBJ1-2,.,TRBV2
TGTGCCAGCGGCACCGGGGAGCTGTTTTTT,CASGTGELFF,.,TRBJ2-2,.,TRBV2
TGTGCCAGCAGCTTAGCGGACCACCAAGAGACCCAGTACTTC,CASSLADHQETQYF,.,TRBJ2-5,.,TRBV7-2
TGTGCCAGCAGCACCGGATCCACTGAAGCTTTCTTT,CASSTGSTEAFF,.,TRBJ1-1,.,TRBV28
TGTGCCAGCTCCGCCCGTTTAGGCGGGGGCCCAGATACGCAGTATTTT,CASSARLGGGPDTQYF,.,TRBJ2-3,.,TRBV28
TGTGCCAGCAGCCAAGAAACGACTAGCGGGGGGGCCGTGTCAGATACGCAGTATTTT,CASSQETTSGGAVSDTQYF,TRBD2,TRBJ2-3,.,TRBV4-2
TGTGCCAGCAGCTTGAGGACGGCCTTCTACGAGCAGTACTTC,CASSLRTAFYEQYF,.,TRBJ2-7,.,TRBV5-8
TGTGCCAGCAGTTTGGGGGCAGATACGCAGTATTTT,CASSLGADTQYF,.,TRBJ2-3,.,TRBV28
TGCGCCAGCAGCCAAGATAGGTATAGCAATCAGCCCCAGCATTTT,CASSQDRYSNQPQHF,.,TRBJ1-5,.,TRBV4-3
TGTGCCAGCAGCCATCCCCGGGGGAAAGAGACCCAGTACTTC,CASSHPRGKETQYF,.,TRBJ2-5,.,TRBV3-1/TRBV3-2
TGTGCCAGCAGCCCCATGACAGGGCCGAACACTGAAGCTTTCTTT,CASSPMTGPNTEAFF,TRBD1,TRBJ1-1,once,TRBV28
TGTGCCAGCAGTTTATCCGGGGGTTGGACCGGGGAGCTGTTTTTT,CASSLSGGWTGELFF,.,TRBJ2-2,.,TRBV28
TGCGCCAGCAGCCAAGATGGGCAGGGAAACATTCAGTACTTC,CASSQDGQGNIQYF,.,TRBJ2-4,.,TRBV4-3
TGCGCCAGCAGCCGACAGGGTTTGATAGCCGAGCAGTACTTC,CASSRQGLIAEQYF,TRBD1,TRBJ2-7,.,TRBV4-1
TGTGCCAGCAGCTCTAATTCGGGCCTTAGGTCACCCCTCCACTTT,CASSSNSGLRSPLHF,.,TRBJ1-6,.,TRBV11-2
TGTGCCACCAGCAGAGATCAGGGGGTTGGAGAGCAGTACTTC,CATSRDQGVGEQYF,TRBD1,TRBJ2-7,.,TRBV15
TGTGCCAGCAGGTCCGGACTAGCGGGGGAGAAGAACACCGGGGAGCTGTTTTTT,CASRSGLAGEKNTGELFF,TRBD2,TRBJ2-2,.,TRBV28
TGTGCCAGTACTCCCAGGGGTCCCAAAAACATTCAGTACTTC,CASTPRGPKNIQYF,.,TRBJ2-4,.,TRBV19
TGTGCCAGCTCACCAGAGTTACAGGGACAAAACATTCAGTACTTC,CASSPELQGQNIQYF,.,TRBJ2-4,.,TRBV18
TGTGCCAGCAGCCCAGGGGGAGAAAAACTGTTTTTT,CASSPGGEKLFF,TRBD1,TRBJ1-4,.,TRBV7-9
TGCGCCAGCAGCCGGACAGGAGATGGCTACACCTTC,CASSRTGDGYTF,TRBD1,TRBJ1-2,.,TRBV4-1
TGTGCCAGCCGTACCGGGACTAGCGGAGTCTCGGCCCAGTACTTC,CASRTGTSGVSAQYF,TRBD2,TRBJ2-5,.,TRBV27
TGTGCCAGCAGCTTAGACAGCGGGAGTGGAGATACGCAGTATTTT,CASSLDSGSGDTQYF,TRBD2,TRBJ2-3,.,TRBV7-2
TGCGCCAGCAGGGGAAATGAAAAACTGTTTTTT,CASRGNEKLFF,.,TRBJ1-4,.,TRBV10-2
TGTGCCAGCAGCTTTTTAAAAGCCCCGGGCTCCTCCTACGAGCAGTACTTC,CASSFLKAPGSSYEQYF,.,TRBJ2-7,.,TRBV11-2
TGTGCCAGCAGCTTAGTGTCAGCCAATGAGCAGTTCTTC,CASSLVSANEQFF,.,TRBJ2-1,.,TRBV7-9
TGTGCCAGCAGTCCGGGCGGTAGCAATCAGCCCCAGCATTTT,CASSPGGSNQPQHF,.,TRBJ1-5,.,TRBV28
TGTGCCAGCAGCCCAGATGGGGTGGGCAATCAGCCCCAGCATTTT,CASSPDGVGNQPQHF,.,TRBJ1-5,once,TRBV11-2
TGTGCCAGCAGTTTAAACCACTGGCCCCAGCATTTT,CASSLNHWPQHF,.,TRBJ1-5,.,TRBV28
TGTGCCAGCAGTGAGTCCGGGACTAGCGGGGGGGCCCGGACAGATACGCAGTATTTT,CASSESGTSGGARTDTQYF,TRBD2,TRBJ2-3,.,TRBV6-4
TGCGCCAGCAGCCAAGCAGGGACCACCTCCTACAATGAGCAGTTCTTC,CASSQAGTTSYNEQFF,.,TRBJ2-1,.,TRBV4-3
TGTGCCAGCAGTCCAGCCGGGACAGGGTATTCACCCCTCCACTTT,CASSPAGTGYSPLHF,.,TRBJ1-6,few,TRBV21-1
TGTGCCAGCAGTTTACTAACCGGGGAGCTGTTTTTT,CASSLLTGELFF,.,TRBJ2-2,.,TRBV28
TGTGCCAGCAGTTACTCGAAACCCTACGAGCAGTACTTC,CASSYSKPYEQYF,.,TRBJ2-7,.,TRBV6-5
TGTGCCAGCAGTACTTACAGGGAAGAACACAATGAGCAGTTCTTC,CASSTYREEHNEQFF,.,TRBJ2-1,.,TRBV7-2
TGTGCCAGCAGCCGCAAGAACACTGAAGCTTTCTTT,CASSRKNTEAFF,.,TRBJ1-1,.,TRBV7-8
TGTGCCAGCAGTTACCAACAGCTCCAAGAGACCCAGTACTTC,CASSYQQLQETQYF,.,TRBJ2-5,.,TRBV6-2/TRBV6-3
TGCGCCAGCAGCCTGGCGGGGGGCTACACTGAAGCTTTCTTT,CASSLAGGYTEAFF,.,TRBJ1-1,.,TRBV5-1
TGTGCCACCAGTGACCACGACAGTGACGGCTACACCTTC,CATSDHDSDGYTF,.,TRBJ1-2,.,TRBV24-1
TGTGCCACCGCCGGTGGCAGGTGGCTCTACAATGAGCAGTTCTTC,CATAGGRWLYNEQFF,.,TRBJ2-1,.,TRBV11-2
TGTGCCAGCAGCTGGGACAGGGAGGCGACCACAGATACGCAGTATTTT,CASSWDREATTDTQYF,TRBD1,TRBJ2-3,.,TRBV7-9